This T cell receptor (beta chain) was captured by sequencing in a study of identical twins. Study-wide findings and caveats: The abundant beta clonotypes from cord blood had fewer insertions, and memory repertoires had none of this. Twins showed weaker excess sharing in their beta out-of-frame sequences. Findings depended on cross-sectional statistics rather than tracking the same donors.

In its sample, this clonotype was seen a few times. As yet, its antigen is unknown. This CDR3 spans 13 amino acids. J gave up 10 bases and V 3 bases, and 4 bases lay outside the gene matches. A template switching step contributed a universal primer site, while unique molecular identifiers were present in the cDNA. TCRdb recomputed calls from the 5' RACE reads with MiXCR, one row per CDR3 protein. Here the sample spans approximately 690,000 distinct CDR3 sequences, 5.5% to 6.5% being singletons. The TCR comes from a man between 18 and 35 years old in good health. The chain is built from TRBV12-3 or TRBV12-4 and TRBJ1-1; 11 bases are shared with TRBD1. Sequenced material: naive T cells sorted from blood. The CDR3 loop reads CASSLDRGLVAFF. In DNA form, the CDR3 reads TGTGCCAGCAGTTTGGACAGGGGGCTCGTAGCTTTCTTT.